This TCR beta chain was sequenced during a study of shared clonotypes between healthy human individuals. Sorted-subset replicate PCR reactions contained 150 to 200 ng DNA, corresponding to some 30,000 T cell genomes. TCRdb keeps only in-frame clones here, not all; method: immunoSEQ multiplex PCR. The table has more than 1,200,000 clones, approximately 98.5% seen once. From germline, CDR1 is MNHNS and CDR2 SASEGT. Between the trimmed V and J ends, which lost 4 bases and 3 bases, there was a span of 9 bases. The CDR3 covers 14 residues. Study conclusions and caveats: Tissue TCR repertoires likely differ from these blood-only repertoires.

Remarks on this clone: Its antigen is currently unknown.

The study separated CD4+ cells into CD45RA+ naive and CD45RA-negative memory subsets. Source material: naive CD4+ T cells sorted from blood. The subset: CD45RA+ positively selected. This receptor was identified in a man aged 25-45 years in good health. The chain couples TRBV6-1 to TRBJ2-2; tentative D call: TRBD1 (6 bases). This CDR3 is CASSVRGDTGELFF. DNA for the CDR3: TGTGCCAGCAGTGTCAGGGGAGACACCGGGGAGCTGTTTTTT.